This T cell receptor beta chain was recovered during a study of technical replicates of blood from several donors. CDR3 length: 12 amino acids. In germline, CDR1 is GTSNPN, CDR2 SVGIG (reference sequence). The V and J ends lost 2 bases and 7 bases respectively, with 9 bases between them. Using immunoSEQ multiplex PCR, the repertoire was profiled, and TCRdb retains in-frame clones only, with some absent. The sample has 80,000 or so clones, under 99% seen once; the top ten hold 0.2% to 0.25%. This receptor was obtained from a human donor in good health. The chain links TRBV30 to TRBJ1-5; no clear D. The sequencing input was T cells isolated from PBMCs. CDR3 amino acids: CAWSLENQPQHF. The CDR3 bases are TGTGCCTGGAGTTTAGAGAACCAGCCCCAGCATTTT.